This T cell receptor (beta chain) emerged from a study of cytomegalovirus exposure and HLA in healthy donors. Study-level findings and limits: The authors later found HLA-associated TCR beta chains more clonally expanded than equally common others. 16,951 TCR beta sequences were associated with HLA alleles at 0.05 false discovery rate in a later analysis.

As concerns this clone: What it binds is unknown.

Amplification used 60 Vbeta primers and 13 Jbeta primers. Sequencing used immunoSEQ multiplex PCR; TCRdb keeps in-frame clones, though not all of them. The profile shows 150,000 to 200,000 clones, over 60% of them singletons. The CDR3 consists of 15 residues. Germline V gene sequence: CDR1 MDHEN, CDR2 SYDVKM. The chain uses TRBV28 and TRBJ2-5; TRBD2 aligns across 9 bases. The assigned J gene may be wrong: the sequence end matches TRBJ2-7 better. This sequence was found in a woman aged 40 to 50 in good health and CMV-seronegative. The specimen was PBMCs. The CDR3, as DNA: TGTGCCAGCAGTGTGACTAGCGGAAGCTCCTACGAGCAGTACTTC. Amino acids: CASSVTSGSSYEQYF.